The rows below give T cell receptor beta chains drawn from one sample of a study of OX40 agonist ivuxolimab in advanced cancers. The method was immunoSEQ multiplex PCR; TCRdb's version includes in-frame clones alone and lacks a portion of them. The table lists under 75,000 clones, approximately 91% of them singletons. Sample: CD4+ or CD8+ T cells sorted from blood, taken in a trial of the OX40 agonist ivuxolimab. Receptor source: an adult with an advanced solid tumor such as melanoma, head and neck, liver or kidney cancer. The CDR3 runs from the conserved cysteine through the conserved F or W. A D gene is named only where the DNA matches it firmly. Expanded clones are given a class, and other clones once, few, many or no size at all.

clone size: NA
V gene: TRBV7-2
D gene: TRBD2
J gene: TRBJ2-3
CDR3 DNA: TGTGCCAGCAGGCTTTGGGCGGGAGTGGCAGATACGCAGTATTTT
CDR3 protein: CASRLWAGVADTQYF

clone size: NA
V gene: TRBV4-1
D gene: TRBD1
J gene: TRBJ2-7
CDR3 DNA: TGCGCCAGCAGCCTCTACCGGACAGGGAACTCCTACGAGCAGTACTTC
CDR3 protein: CASSLYRTGNSYEQYF

clone size: NA
V gene: TRBV27
D gene: NA
J gene: TRBJ1-2
CDR3 DNA: TGTGCCAGCAGATCCGGGTTCTATGGCTACACCTTC
CDR3 protein: CASRSGFYGYTF

clone size: NA
V gene: TRBV6-6
D gene: NA
J gene: TRBJ2-3
CDR3 DNA: TGTGCCAGCAGTTACGGGGATACAGATACGCAGTATTTT
CDR3 protein: CASSYGDTDTQYF

clone size: NA
V gene: TRBV5-1
D gene: TRBD2
J gene: TRBJ2-3
CDR3 DNA: TGCGCCAGCAGCCACACACTAGCGAACACAGATACGCAGTATTTT
CDR3 protein: CASSHTLANTDTQYF

clone size: NA
V gene: TRBV30
D gene: NA
J gene: TRBJ1-1
CDR3 DNA: TGTGCCTGGAGTGTCTCCTGGAGGGACACTGAAGCTTTCTTT
CDR3 protein: CAWSVSWRDTEAFF

clone size: NA
V gene: TRBV4-3
D gene: NA
J gene: TRBJ2-3
CDR3 DNA: TGCGCCAGCAGCTCTTACGACAGTGCCTCGGATACGCAGTATTTT
CDR3 protein: CASSSYDSASDTQYF

clone size: NA
V gene: TRBV28
D gene: NA
J gene: TRBJ1-1
CDR3 DNA: TGTGCCAGCAGGACTCGGGGCGCTGAAGCTTTCTTT
CDR3 protein: CASRTRGAEAFF

clone size: NA
V gene: TRBV27
D gene: TRBD2
J gene: TRBJ2-2
CDR3 DNA: TGTGCCAGCAGTCCGGTAGCGGGAGGGCCAGCCGGGGAGCTGTTTTTT
CDR3 protein: CASSPVAGGPAGELFF

clone size: NA
V gene: TRBV27
D gene: NA
J gene: TRBJ2-2
CDR3 DNA: TGTGCCAGCAGTTTAAGTATCGGGGAGACCGGGGAGCTGTTTTTT
CDR3 protein: CASSLSIGETGELFF

clone size: NA
V gene: TRBV21-1
D gene: NA
J gene: TRBJ1-4
CDR3 DNA: TGTGCCAGCAGCAAGGACAGGGGAGGGGAAAAACTGTTTTTT
CDR3 protein: CASSKDRGGEKLFF

clone size: NA
V gene: TRBV13
D gene: TRBD2
J gene: TRBJ2-1
CDR3 DNA: TGTGCCAGCAGCCCTACGGGAGGGCCGTCCTACAATGAGCAGTTCTTC
CDR3 protein: CASSPTGGPSYNEQFF

clone size: NA
V gene: TRBV4-2
D gene: TRBD2
J gene: TRBJ2-3
CDR3 DNA: TGTGCCAGCAGCCAAGATCCCGGGACTAGCGGGAGTTCAGATACGCAGTATTTT
CDR3 protein: CASSQDPGTSGSSDTQYF

clone size: NA
V gene: TRBV11-2
D gene: TRBD1
J gene: TRBJ2-2
CDR3 DNA: TGTGCCAGCAGTTTGGACAGGGGTGGTACCGGGGAGCTGTTTTTT
CDR3 protein: CASSLDRGGTGELFF

clone size: NA
V gene: TRBV27
D gene: NA
J gene: TRBJ2-7
CDR3 DNA: TGTGCCAGCAGTCCAGTTGGAGGTTACGAGCAGTACTTC
CDR3 protein: CASSPVGGYEQYF

clone size: once
V gene: TRBV29-1
D gene: NA
J gene: TRBJ2-2
CDR3 DNA: TGCAGCGTTGAAAGGGGGGCAGGACTGAACACCGGGGAGCTGTTTTTT
CDR3 protein: CSVERGAGLNTGELFF

clone size: once
V gene: TRBV7-3
D gene: NA
J gene: TRBJ2-5
CDR3 DNA: TGTGCCAGCAGCCATACAGGAGGGCAAGAGACCCAGTACTTC
CDR3 protein: CASSHTGGQETQYF

clone size: NA
V gene: TRBV18
D gene: TRBD1
J gene: TRBJ1-1
CDR3 DNA: TGTGCCAGCTCACTTTTCGGCGGGACAGGGTTGAACACTGAAGCTTTCTTT
CDR3 protein: CASSLFGGTGLNTEAFF

clone size: NA
V gene: TRBV4-3
D gene: NA
J gene: TRBJ2-1
CDR3 DNA: TGCGCCAGCAGCCAAGATGGTATGGCGGGCGATTACAATGAGCAGTTCTTC
CDR3 protein: CASSQDGMAGDYNEQFF

clone size: NA
V gene: TRBV7-8
D gene: TRBD2
J gene: TRBJ2-2
CDR3 DNA: TGTGCCAGCAGCTCTACAGCGGGAGTGGGAATCGGGGAGCTGTTTTTT
CDR3 protein: CASSSTAGVGIGELFF

clone size: few
V gene: TRBV7-3
D gene: TRBD2
J gene: TRBJ2-5
CDR3 DNA: TGTGCCAGCAGCTTAGCGGGAGGGCTGGGAGAGACCCAGTACTTC
CDR3 protein: CASSLAGGLGETQYF

clone size: NA
V gene: TRBV29-1
D gene: TRBD2
J gene: TRBJ2-7
CDR3 DNA: TGCAGCGGCTCAAGCGGGAAGGTTGCCTACGAGCAGTACTTC
CDR3 protein: CSGSSGKVAYEQYF

clone size: NA
V gene: TRBV27
D gene: NA
J gene: TRBJ1-4
CDR3 DNA: TGTGCCAGCAGTTTAGAACGGGCGGCTAATGAAAAACTGTTTTTT
CDR3 protein: CASSLERAANEKLFF

clone size: NA
V gene: TRBV4-1
D gene: TRBD2
J gene: TRBJ2-7
CDR3 DNA: TGCGCCAGCAGCCAAGAAGCTAGCGGGACCTCCTACGAGCAGTACTTC
CDR3 protein: CASSQEASGTSYEQYF

clone size: many
V gene: TRBV7-8
D gene: NA
J gene: TRBJ1-3
CDR3 DNA: TGTGCCAGCAGCTTAGCGCTGGGATCTGGAAACACCATATATTTT
CDR3 protein: CASSLALGSGNTIYF

clone size: NA
V gene: TRBV27
D gene: NA
J gene: TRBJ1-5
CDR3 DNA: TGTGCCAGCAGTCTCCTCGGTAGCAATCAGCCCCAGCATTTT
CDR3 protein: CASSLLGSNQPQHF

clone size: NA
V gene: TRBV4-3
D gene: NA
J gene: TRBJ2-2
CDR3 DNA: TGCGCCAGCAGCCACGGACGGACGATGAACACCGGGGAGCTGTTTTTT
CDR3 protein: CASSHGRTMNTGELFF

clone size: once
V gene: TRBV28
D gene: NA
J gene: TRBJ2-7
CDR3 DNA: TGTGCCAGCAAGGGACTCCTTAACTCCTACGAGCAGTACTTC
CDR3 protein: CASKGLLNSYEQYF

clone size: NA
V gene: TRBV7-9
D gene: TRBD1
J gene: TRBJ2-5
CDR3 DNA: TGTGCCGCCAGGACAGGGGGCCAAGAGACCCAGTACTTC
CDR3 protein: CAARTGGQETQYF

clone size: NA
V gene: TRBV19
D gene: NA
J gene: TRBJ2-7
CDR3 DNA: TGTGCCAGTAGTATAAAGGACAGTCCCTGGGACGAGCAGTACTTC
CDR3 protein: CASSIKDSPWDEQYF

clone size: once
V gene: TRBV15
D gene: NA
J gene: TRBJ1-1
CDR3 DNA: TGTGCCACCAGCAGAGAAGGCGCGGTCGGGAACACTGAAGCTTTCTTT
CDR3 protein: CATSREGAVGNTEAFF

clone size: NA
V gene: TRBV4-3
D gene: NA
J gene: TRBJ2-1
CDR3 DNA: TGCGCCAGCAGCCAAGATGGGGGGTTGGGTGAGCAGTTCTTC
CDR3 protein: CASSQDGGLGEQFF

clone size: NA
V gene: TRBV29-1
D gene: TRBD2
J gene: TRBJ2-7
CDR3 DNA: TGCAGCGTTACGGGAGGGGATTTCTACGAGCAGTACTTC
CDR3 protein: CSVTGGDFYEQYF

clone size: NA
V gene: TRBV6-6
D gene: NA
J gene: TRBJ2-3
CDR3 DNA: TGTGCCAGCAGTTACGTGACAAACACAGATACGCAGTATTTT
CDR3 protein: CASSYVTNTDTQYF

clone size: NA
V gene: TRBV10-2
D gene: TRBD2
J gene: TRBJ2-7
CDR3 DNA: TGCGCCAGCAGTCCCGGCCGGGACTATCGAAACTACGAGCAGTACTTC
CDR3 protein: CASSPGRDYRNYEQYF

clone size: once
V gene: TRBV2
D gene: TRBD2
J gene: TRBJ2-1
CDR3 DNA: TGTGCCAGCAGTCCTAGCGGGAGGCCCTACAATGAGCAGTTCTTC
CDR3 protein: CASSPSGRPYNEQFF

clone size: NA
V gene: TRBV27
D gene: NA
J gene: TRBJ1-1
CDR3 DNA: TGTGCCAGCAGATCCACAGGGTTTACTGAAGCTTTCTTT
CDR3 protein: CASRSTGFTEAFF

clone size: few
V gene: TRBV15
D gene: TRBD1
J gene: TRBJ1-5
CDR3 DNA: TGTGCCACTAACCCGGGACAGGACTATCAGCCCCAGCATTTT
CDR3 protein: CATNPGQDYQPQHF

clone size: NA
V gene: TRBV7-9
D gene: TRBD1
J gene: TRBJ2-7
CDR3 DNA: TGTGCCAGCAGCCTCGGGACAGGTACCGACGAGCAGTACTTC
CDR3 protein: CASSLGTGTDEQYF

clone size: NA
V gene: TRBV9
D gene: NA
J gene: TRBJ2-1
CDR3 DNA: TGTGCCAGCAGCGCAGGACAAGGACGTGAGCAGTTCTTC
CDR3 protein: CASSAGQGREQFF

clone size: NA
V gene: TRBV27
D gene: TRBD2
J gene: TRBJ2-1
CDR3 DNA: TGTGCCAGCAGGACTAGCGGTCGACACAATGAGCAGTTCTTC
CDR3 protein: CASRTSGRHNEQFF